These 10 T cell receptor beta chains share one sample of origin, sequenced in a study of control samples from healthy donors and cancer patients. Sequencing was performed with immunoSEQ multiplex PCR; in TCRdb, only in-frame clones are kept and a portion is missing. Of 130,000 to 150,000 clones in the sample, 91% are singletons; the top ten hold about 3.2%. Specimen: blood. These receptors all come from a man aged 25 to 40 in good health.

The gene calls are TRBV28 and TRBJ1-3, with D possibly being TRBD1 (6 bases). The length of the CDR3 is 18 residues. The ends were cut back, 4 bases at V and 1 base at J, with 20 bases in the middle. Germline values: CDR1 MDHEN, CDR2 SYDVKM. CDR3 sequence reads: CASSWGGHRVQSGNTIYF. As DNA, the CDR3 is TGTGCCAGCAGTTGGGGGGGGCACAGGGTTCAATCTGGAAACACCATATATTTT.

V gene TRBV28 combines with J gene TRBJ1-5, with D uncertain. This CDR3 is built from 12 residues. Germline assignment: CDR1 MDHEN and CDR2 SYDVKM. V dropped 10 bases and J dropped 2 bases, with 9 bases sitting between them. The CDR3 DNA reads TGTGCCACATACGGGGGCAATCAGCCCCAGCATTTT. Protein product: CATYGGNQPQHF.

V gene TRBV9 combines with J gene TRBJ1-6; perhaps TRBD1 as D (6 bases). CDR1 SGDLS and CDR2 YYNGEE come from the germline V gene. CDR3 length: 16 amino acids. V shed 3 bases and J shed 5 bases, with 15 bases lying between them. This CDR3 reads CASSETGYWNNSPLHF. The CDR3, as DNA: TGTGCCAGCAGCGAAACAGGGTACTGGAATAATTCACCCCTCCACTTT.

The CDR3 DNA reads TGTGCCAGCAGCGTAAGTAGCGGGGGGACCTACGAGCAGTACTTC. Its translation is CASSVSSGGTYEQYF. The rearrangement links TRBV9 to TRBJ2-7; 10 positions match TRBD2. CDR1 and CDR2 (germline): SGDLS, YYNGEE. With 1 base clipped from V and 2 bases from J, the junction kept 3 bases outside the gene matches. CDR3 size: 15 residues. The full variable domain, rest sourced from reference TRBV9 and TRBJ2-7, is DSGVTQTPKHLITATGQRVTLRCSPRSGDLSVYWYQQSLDQGLQFLIQYYNGEERAKGNILERFSAQQFPDLHSELNLSSLELGDSALYFCASSVSSGGTYEQYFGPGTRLTVT.

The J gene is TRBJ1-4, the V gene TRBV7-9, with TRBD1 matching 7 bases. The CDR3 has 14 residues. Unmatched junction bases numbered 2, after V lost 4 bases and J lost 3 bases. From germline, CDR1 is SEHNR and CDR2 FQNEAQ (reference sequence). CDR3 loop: CASSSDRANEKLFF. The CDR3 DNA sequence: TGTGCCAGCAGCTCAGACAGGGCTAATGAAAAACTGTTTTTT.

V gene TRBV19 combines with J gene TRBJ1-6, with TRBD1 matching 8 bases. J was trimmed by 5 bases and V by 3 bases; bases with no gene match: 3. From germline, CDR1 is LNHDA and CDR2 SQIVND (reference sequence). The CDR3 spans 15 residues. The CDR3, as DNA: TGTGCCAGTAGTATGGCGGACAGGGATAATTCACCCCTCCACTTT. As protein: CASSMADRDNSPLHF. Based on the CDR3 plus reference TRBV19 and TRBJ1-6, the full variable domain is DGGITQSPKYLFRKEGQNVTLSCEQNLNHDAMYWYRQDPGQGLRLIYYSQIVNDFQKGDIAEGYSVSREKKESFPLTVTSAQKNPTAFYLCASSMADRDNSPLHFGNGTRLTVT.

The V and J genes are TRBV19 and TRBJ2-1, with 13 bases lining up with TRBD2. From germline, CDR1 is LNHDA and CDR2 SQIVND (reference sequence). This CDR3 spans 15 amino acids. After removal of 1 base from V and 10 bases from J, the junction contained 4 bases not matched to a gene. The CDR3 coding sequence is TGTGCCAGTAGTATAGGGACTAGCGGGGGCTCGGAGCAGTTCTTC. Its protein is CASSIGTSGGSEQFF.

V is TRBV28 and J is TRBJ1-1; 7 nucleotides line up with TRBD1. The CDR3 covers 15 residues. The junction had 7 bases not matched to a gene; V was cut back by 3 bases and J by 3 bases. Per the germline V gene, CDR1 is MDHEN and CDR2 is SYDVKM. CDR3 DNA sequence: TGTGCCAGCAGTTTCGTAACAGGGGCGGACACTGAAGCTTTCTTT. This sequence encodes CASSFVTGADTEAFF.

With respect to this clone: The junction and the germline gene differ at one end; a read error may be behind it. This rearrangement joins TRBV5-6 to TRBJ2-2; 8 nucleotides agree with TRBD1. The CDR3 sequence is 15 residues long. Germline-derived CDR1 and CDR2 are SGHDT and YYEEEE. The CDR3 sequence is CASSPRQGNPGELFF. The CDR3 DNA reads TGTGCCAGCAGCCCCCGACAGGGGAACCCCGGGGAGCTGTTTTTT.

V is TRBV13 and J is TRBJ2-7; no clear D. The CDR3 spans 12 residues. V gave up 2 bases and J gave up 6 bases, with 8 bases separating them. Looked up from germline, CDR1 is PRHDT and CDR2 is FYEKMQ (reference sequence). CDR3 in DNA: TGTGCCAGCAGCTTACAGTTGGGCGAGCAGTACTTC. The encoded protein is CASSLQLGEQYF. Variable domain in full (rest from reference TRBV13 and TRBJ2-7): AAGVIQSPRHLIKEKRETATLKCYPIPRHDTVYWYQQGPGQDPQFLISFYEKMQSDKGSIPDRFSAQQFSDYHSELNMSSLELGDSALYFCASSLQLGEQYFGPGTRLTVT.